Listed below are T cell receptor beta chains from one sample, sequenced in a study of blood T cell repertoires in COVID-19. Only in-frame clones appear in the TCRdb table, and some are missing; sequencing was by immunoSEQ multiplex PCR. The data show around 68,000 clones, approximately 93% seen once. Sequencing used peripheral blood. Receptors originate from a man between 70 and 80 years old with active COVID-19. Each CDR3 is given with its conserved first and last residue. Each record gives: clone size, CDR3 length, V gene, J gene, D gene, CDR3 DNA, CDR3 protein. D genes are given only for firm matches. Part of the rows lack a size; the others show once, few, many or a class for expanded clones.

size: NA; length: 12; V: TRBV19; J: TRBJ1-1; D: NA; DNA: TGTGCCAGTAGGGACAGGAACACTGAAGCTTTCTTT; CDR3: CASRDRNTEAFF
size: NA; length: 15; V: TRBV3-1/TRBV3-2; J: TRBJ2-5; D: NA; DNA: TGTGCCAGCAGCCAAGATCTGGGGCCTCAAGAGACCCAGTACTTC; CDR3: CASSQDLGPQETQYF
size: once; length: 17; V: TRBV27; J: TRBJ2-4; D: NA; DNA: TGTGCCAGCAGTGCGTTTCCAGGGGTTAAGGGGGAAAACATTCAGTACTTC; CDR3: CASSAFPGVKGENIQYF
size: once; length: 16; V: TRBV7-2; J: TRBJ2-2; D: TRBD1; DNA: TGTGCCAGCAGCTTGAGACAGGGGGCTGACACCGGGGAGCTGTTTTTT; CDR3: CASSLRQGADTGELFF
size: NA; length: 13; V: TRBV6-5; J: TRBJ2-7; D: NA; DNA: TGTGCCAGCAGTTATAGGCGGGGTGACGAGCAGTACTTC; CDR3: CASSYRRGDEQYF
size: NA; length: 13; V: TRBV2; J: TRBJ2-4; D: NA; DNA: TGTGCCAGCAGGGGTGGGACATGGAACATTCAGTACTTC; CDR3: CASRGGTWNIQYF
size: NA; length: 16; V: TRBV24-1; J: TRBJ2-3; D: TRBD2; DNA: TGTGCCACCAGTGATTTAGGGCGGGGGGGTATAGATACGCAGTATTTT; CDR3: CATSDLGRGGIDTQYF
size: NA; length: 13; V: TRBV15; J: TRBJ1-3; D: NA; DNA: TGTGCCACCCTGGCTCCCTCTGGAAACACCATATATTTT; CDR3: CATLAPSGNTIYF
size: NA; length: 14; V: TRBV6-1; J: TRBJ2-2; D: NA; DNA: TGTGCCAGCAGTGAAGGCGCCGGCACCGGGGAGCTGTTTTTT; CDR3: CASSEGAGTGELFF
size: NA; length: 16; V: TRBV6-6; J: TRBJ2-6; D: NA; DNA: TGTGCCAGCAGTTACTTAACAGGGTCTGGGGCCAACGTCCTGACTTTC; CDR3: CASSYLTGSGANVLTF
size: NA; length: 13; V: TRBV2; J: TRBJ1-5; D: NA; DNA: TGTGCCAGCGGGGCGGGAAGCAATCAGCCCCAGCATTTT; CDR3: CASGAGSNQPQHF
size: NA; length: 16; V: TRBV9; J: TRBJ1-3; D: NA; DNA: TGTGCCAGCAGCGACAGACAGGAAAGCTCTGGAAACACCATATATTTT; CDR3: CASSDRQESSGNTIYF
size: NA; length: 13; V: TRBV6-5; J: TRBJ2-5; D: TRBD1; DNA: TGTGCCAGCAGTAAGACAGGGCTGGAGACCCAGTACTTC; CDR3: CASSKTGLETQYF
size: NA; length: 13; V: TRBV12-3/TRBV12-4; J: TRBJ2-5; D: TRBD2; DNA: TGTGCCAGCAGACTAGCGGGGGTGGAGACCCAGTACTTC; CDR3: CASRLAGVETQYF
size: NA; length: 15; V: TRBV6-5; J: TRBJ1-4; D: TRBD1; DNA: TGTGCCAGCAGACTGCCCGGGACAGGTTTTGGAAAACTGTTTTTT; CDR3: CASRLPGTGFGKLFF
size: NA; length: 15; V: TRBV11-2; J: TRBJ2-1; D: NA; DNA: TGTGCCAGCAGCTTCGACAACAGGCGGGGCAATGAGCAGTTCTTC; CDR3: CASSFDNRRGNEQFF
size: medium-sized; length: 14; V: TRBV7-8; J: TRBJ1-5; D: TRBD1; DNA: TGTGCCAGCACAGAGGACAGGGGCAATCAGCCCCAGCATTTT; CDR3: CASTEDRGNQPQHF
size: NA; length: 14; V: TRBV5-1; J: TRBJ1-1; D: NA; DNA: TGCGCCAGCAGCTTGGCTACAGTAGGAACTGAAGCTTTCTTT; CDR3: CASSLATVGTEAFF
size: NA; length: 15; V: TRBV24-1; J: TRBJ2-2; D: NA; DNA: TGTGCCACCAGTCTATCCTCAACCCACTCCGGGGAGCTGTTTTTT; CDR3: CATSLSSTHSGELFF
size: NA; length: 13; V: TRBV12-5; J: TRBJ2-3; D: NA; DNA: TGTGCTAGTGGTATAAGCGGGACAGATACGCAGTATTTT; CDR3: CASGISGTDTQYF
size: NA; length: 13; V: TRBV5-6; J: TRBJ2-4; D: NA; DNA: TGTGCCAGCAGCTGGGGCATCAAAAACATTCAGTACTTC; CDR3: CASSWGIKNIQYF
size: NA; length: 14; V: TRBV7-9; J: TRBJ2-7; D: TRBD1; DNA: TGTGCCAGCAGCCCCCGGACAGGATCCTACGAGCAGTACTTC; CDR3: CASSPRTGSYEQYF